This T cell receptor (beta chain) originates from a study of molecular identifiers for immune sequencing clone quantification. The study's findings and limits: Clones exceeding 20 RNA copies carried over 97% of effector molecules but under 1% of naive-cell molecules. Underestimation of highly expanded clone sizes could arise where identical TCR molecules share a barcode.

TCRdb passed the PCR reads through MiXCR, listing each CDR3 protein once. Found here are under 350,000 distinct CDR3 sequences, roughly a quarter of them singletons; the top ten hold about 0.71%. There are a few counts of this clonotype. Antigen specificity is unknown. V lost 8 bases, J lost 6 bases, and 2 bases lay in between. Germline V gene sequence: CDR1 SQVTM, CDR2 ANQGSEA. This CDR3 has 8 amino acids. The sequenced material came from naive CD8+ T cells from blood, with Jurkat cell RNA spiked in. Subset meaning: FACS-sorted CD8+CD4-CCR7+CD45RA+ naive T cells. The chain couples TRBV29-1 to TRBJ1-5; no reliable D call. This sequence was found in a human donor in good health. Some libraries in this study had Jurkat cell RNA spiked in. The CDR3 loop is CSPQPQHF. CDR3 DNA sequence: TGCAGCCCTCAGCCCCAGCATTTT.